A selection of T cell receptor beta chains follows, all from one sample in a study of T-cell memory formation after mild COVID-19. In TCRdb, the 5' RACE reads were re-called with MiXCR into one record per CDR3 protein. The sample has about 170,000 distinct CDR3 sequences, 10% to 15% seen once; the top ten hold 2.5% to 4%. Sequencing was done on a sample of PBMCs or a T cell subset sorted from them (not recorded which). The receptors originated from a man aged 18-30 years who had mild COVID-19 (a few samples of this study predate the infection). Cell type and time point are not known. CDR3s include the opening cysteine and the closing phenylalanine or tryptophan. A D gene is named only where the DNA matches it firmly. Clone size is shown for a subset of rows, as once, few, many or a class of expanded clone.

v_gene,abundance,d_gene,j_gene,CDR3nt,CDR3aa
TRBV24-1,many,TRBD1,TRBJ2-1,TGTGCCACCAGTGATTTAGGCAGGGGGAATGAGCAGTTCTTC,CATSDLGRGNEQFF
TRBV29-1,few,-,TRBJ1-2,TGCAGCGTTGCCCAGGCGGGCTACACCTTC,CSVAQAGYTF
TRBV6-5,many,TRBD2,TRBJ2-1,TGTGCCAGCCGAGGGACTAGCCCCAATGAGCAGTTCTTC,CASRGTSPNEQFF
TRBV7-9,few,-,TRBJ2-3,TGTGCCAGCAGCACCTTCACAGATACGCAGTATTTT,CASSTFTDTQYF
TRBV27,-,TRBD1,TRBJ1-1,TGTGCCAGCAGTTCAGGGGGGGGATGGGGCGCTGAAGCTTTCTTT,CASSSGGGWGAEAFF
TRBV7-2,few,-,TRBJ2-3,TGTGCCAGCAGCTCACCCCCCCGGGGGGATACGCAGTATTTT,CASSSPPRGDTQYF
TRBV6-2/TRBV6-3,few,TRBD2,TRBJ2-3,TGTGCCAGCAGTTACCCCAGTAGCGGGTTAGGGACAGATACGCAGTATTTT,CASSYPSSGLGTDTQYF
TRBV18,-,-,TRBJ1-1,TGTGCCAGCTCATTTGGAGGGCCCACTGAAGCTTTCTTT,CASSFGGPTEAFF
TRBV6-5,-,TRBD1,TRBJ1-2,TGTGCCAGCAGTTACTCGGGGACAGGGGTCTATGGCTACACCTTC,CASSYSGTGVYGYTF
TRBV6-2/TRBV6-3,few,-,TRBJ2-5,TGTGCCAGCAGTTACTCGACTCCCATTTGGGGCCAAGAGACCCAGTACTTC,CASSYSTPIWGQETQYF
TRBV20-1,many,-,TRBJ2-1,TGCAGTGCTAGAGAAGGGGGGGATGAGCAGTTCTTC,CSAREGGDEQFF
TRBV29-1,few,TRBD2,TRBJ2-3,TGCAGCGTTGAAGGGCGGGGGGACCGATACACAGATACGCAGTATTTT,CSVEGRGDRYTDTQYF
TRBV20-1,-,TRBD1,TRBJ2-2,TGCAGTGCTAGAAAACCTCACAGGGGGCGGACCGGGGAGCTGTTTTTT,CSARKPHRGRTGELFF
TRBV5-1,few,-,TRBJ2-7,TGCGCCAGCAGCTCGCAGGGACAAAACTACGAGCAGTACTTC,CASSSQGQNYEQYF
TRBV5-6,-,-,TRBJ2-7,TGTGCCAGCAGCCGGCCGACCACCTACGAGCAGTACTTC,CASSRPTTYEQYF
TRBV9,many,-,TRBJ2-3,TGTGCCAGCAGCCCCCTGGCCGGACTTGGAGATACGCAGTATTTT,CASSPLAGLGDTQYF
TRBV7-3,-,-,TRBJ2-7,TGTGCCAGCGGTAGGACCCAAAGCGACGAGCAGTACTTC,CASGRTQSDEQYF
TRBV4-1,-,-,TRBJ2-3,TGCGCCAGCAGCCAGGGGGACACAGATACGCAGTATTTT,CASSQGDTDTQYF
TRBV5-1,once,TRBD2,TRBJ2-3,TGCGCCAGCAGCTCCGGGACTAGCGGGGGGGGCACAGATACGCAGTATTTT,CASSSGTSGGGTDTQYF
TRBV4-1,few,TRBD2,TRBJ2-4,TGCGCCAGCACCCCGGGAGGTTGGGGGACTAGCGGATCACTAGCCAAAAACATTCAGTACTTC,CASTPGGWGTSGSLAKNIQYF
TRBV4-3,-,-,TRBJ2-1,TGCGCCAGCAGCCAAGATCCCGCAGGCAGCCGCTCCTACAATGAGCAGTTCTTC,CASSQDPAGSRSYNEQFF
TRBV20-1,few,-,TRBJ1-1,TGCAGTGCTAGTCTCGGGGGACCGAACACTGAAGCTTTCTTT,CSASLGGPNTEAFF
TRBV3-1,few,-,TRBJ2-7,TGTGCCAGCAGCCACAGGTACGAGCAGTACTTC,CASSHRYEQYF
TRBV5-1,-,-,TRBJ1-1,TGCGCCAGCAGCCCTGAAGAAGGGAACACTGAAGCTTTCTTT,CASSPEEGNTEAFF
TRBV27,few,TRBD2,TRBJ2-3,TGTGCCAGCAGTCTAGGGACTAGCGGGGGGCACACAGATACGCAGTATTTT,CASSLGTSGGHTDTQYF
TRBV5-6,few,-,TRBJ1-6,TGTGCCAGCAGCTTTGTGGCAGGATCTTCACCCCTCCACTTT,CASSFVAGSSPLHF
TRBV5-1,few,TRBD1,TRBJ2-1,TGCGCCAGCAGCGACCCCGGGACAGGGTTTAATGAGCAGTTCTTC,CASSDPGTGFNEQFF
TRBV20-1,few,-,TRBJ2-3,TGCAGTGCTTCCAGCGTCACAGATACGCAGTATTTT,CSASSVTDTQYF
TRBV7-2,few,TRBD1,TRBJ1-3,TGTGCCAGCAGCCGGACAGGATATGGAAACACCATATATTTT,CASSRTGYGNTIYF